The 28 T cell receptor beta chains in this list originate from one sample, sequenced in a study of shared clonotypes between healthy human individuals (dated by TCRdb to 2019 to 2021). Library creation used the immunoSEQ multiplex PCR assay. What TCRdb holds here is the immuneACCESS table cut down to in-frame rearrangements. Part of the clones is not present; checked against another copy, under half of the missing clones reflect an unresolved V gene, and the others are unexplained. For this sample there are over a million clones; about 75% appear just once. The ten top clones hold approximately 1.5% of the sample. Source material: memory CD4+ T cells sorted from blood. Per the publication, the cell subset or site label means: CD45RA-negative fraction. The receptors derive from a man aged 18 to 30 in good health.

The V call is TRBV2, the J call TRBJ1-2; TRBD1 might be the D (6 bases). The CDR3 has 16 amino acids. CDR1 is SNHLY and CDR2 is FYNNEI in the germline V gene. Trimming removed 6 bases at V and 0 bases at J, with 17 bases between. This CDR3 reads CASRTTRDTTNYGYTF. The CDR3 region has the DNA TGTGCCAGCAGGACGACCAGGGACACCACTAACTATGGCTACACCTTC. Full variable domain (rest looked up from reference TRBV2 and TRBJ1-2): EPEVTQTPSHQVTQMGQEVILRCVPISNHLYFYWYRQILGQKVEFLVSFYNNEISEKSEIFDDQFSVERPDGSNFTLKIRSTKLEDSAMYFCASRTTRDTTNYGYTFGSGTRLTVV.

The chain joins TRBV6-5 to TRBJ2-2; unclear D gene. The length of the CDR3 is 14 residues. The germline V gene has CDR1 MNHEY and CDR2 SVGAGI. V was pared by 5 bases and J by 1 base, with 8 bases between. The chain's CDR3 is CASSVGGNTGELFF. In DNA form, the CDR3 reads TGTGCCAGCAGTGTAGGTGGGAACACCGGGGAGCTGTTTTTT.

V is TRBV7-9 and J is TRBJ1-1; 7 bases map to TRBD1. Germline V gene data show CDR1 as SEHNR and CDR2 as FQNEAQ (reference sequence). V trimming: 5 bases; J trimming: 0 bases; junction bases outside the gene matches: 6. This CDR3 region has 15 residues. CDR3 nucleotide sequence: TGTGCCAGCAGCCTTCAGACAGGGATGAACACTGAAGCTTTCTTT. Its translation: CASSLQTGMNTEAFF.

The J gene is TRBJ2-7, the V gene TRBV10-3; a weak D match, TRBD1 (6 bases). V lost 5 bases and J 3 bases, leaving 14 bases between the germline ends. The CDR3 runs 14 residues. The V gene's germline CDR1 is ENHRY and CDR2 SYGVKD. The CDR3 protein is CAISSGDVVYEQYF. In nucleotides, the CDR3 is TGTGCCATCAGTTCAGGGGACGTGGTCTACGAGCAGTACTTC.

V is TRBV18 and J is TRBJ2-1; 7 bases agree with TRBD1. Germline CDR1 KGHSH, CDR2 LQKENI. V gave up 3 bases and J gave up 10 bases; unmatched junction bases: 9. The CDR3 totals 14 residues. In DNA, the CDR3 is TGTGCCAGCTCACCCCTTCGGGACAGCGCAGAGCAGTTCTTC. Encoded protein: CASSPLRDSAEQFF.

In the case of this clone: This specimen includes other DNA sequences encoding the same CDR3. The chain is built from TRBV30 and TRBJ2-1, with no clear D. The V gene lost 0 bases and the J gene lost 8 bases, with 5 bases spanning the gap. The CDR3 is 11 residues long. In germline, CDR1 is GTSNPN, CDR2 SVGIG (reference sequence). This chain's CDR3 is CAWSVRDEQFF. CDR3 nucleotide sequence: TGTGCCTGGAGTGTTAGGGATGAGCAGTTCTTC. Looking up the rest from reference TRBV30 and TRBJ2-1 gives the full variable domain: SQTIHQWPATLVQPVGSPLSLECTVEGTSNPNLYWYRQAAGRGLQLLFYSVGIGQISSEVPQNLSASRPQDRQFILSSKKLLLSDSGFYLCAWSVRDEQFFGPGTRLTVL.

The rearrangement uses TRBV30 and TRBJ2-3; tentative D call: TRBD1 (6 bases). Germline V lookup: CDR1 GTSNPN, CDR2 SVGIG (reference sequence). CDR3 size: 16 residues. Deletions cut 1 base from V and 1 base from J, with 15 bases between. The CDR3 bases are TGTGCCTGGAGTGCCCGACAGGTCCGAGGCACAGATACGCAGTATTTT. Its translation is CAWSARQVRGTDTQYF.

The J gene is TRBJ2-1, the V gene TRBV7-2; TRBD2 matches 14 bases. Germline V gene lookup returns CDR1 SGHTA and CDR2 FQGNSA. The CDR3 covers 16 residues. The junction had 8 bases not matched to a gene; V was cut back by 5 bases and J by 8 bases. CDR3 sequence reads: CASSTRTSGRRYEQFF. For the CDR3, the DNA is TGTGCCAGCAGCACCAGGACTAGCGGGAGGAGGTATGAGCAGTTCTTC.

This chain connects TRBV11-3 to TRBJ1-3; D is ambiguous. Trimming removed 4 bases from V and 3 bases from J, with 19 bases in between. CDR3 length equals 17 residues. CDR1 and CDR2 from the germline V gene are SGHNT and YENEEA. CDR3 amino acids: CASSSSGPGLGGNTIYF. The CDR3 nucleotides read TGTGCCAGCAGCTCGAGCGGGCCCGGGCTTGGTGGAAACACCATATATTTT.

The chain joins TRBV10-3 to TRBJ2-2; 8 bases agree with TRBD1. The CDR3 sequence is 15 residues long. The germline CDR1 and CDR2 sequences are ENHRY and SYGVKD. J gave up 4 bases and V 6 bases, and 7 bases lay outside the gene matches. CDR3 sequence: CAISAGGSGTGELFF. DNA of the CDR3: TGTGCCATCAGCGCAGGGGGCTCGGGCACCGGGGAGCTGTTTTTT.

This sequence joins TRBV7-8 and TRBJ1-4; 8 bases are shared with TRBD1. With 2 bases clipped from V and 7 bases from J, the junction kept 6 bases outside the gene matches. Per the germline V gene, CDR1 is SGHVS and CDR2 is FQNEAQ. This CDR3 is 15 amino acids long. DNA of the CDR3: TGTGCCAGCAGCTTATTCACAGGGGGTGGTGAAAAACTGTTTTTT. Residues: CASSLFTGGGEKLFF.

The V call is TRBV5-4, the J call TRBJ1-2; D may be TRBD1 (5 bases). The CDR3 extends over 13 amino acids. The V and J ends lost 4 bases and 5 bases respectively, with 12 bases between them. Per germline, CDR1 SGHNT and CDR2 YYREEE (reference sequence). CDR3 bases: TGTGCCAGCAGCGTGGACACAAAGTATGGCTACACCTTC. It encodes CASSVDTKYGYTF. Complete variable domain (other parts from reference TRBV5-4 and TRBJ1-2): ETGVTQSPTHLIKTRGQQVTLRCSSQSGHNTVSWYQQALGQGPQFIFQYYREEENGRGNFPPRFSGLQFPNYSSELNVNALELDDSALYLCASSVDTKYGYTFGSGTRLTVV.

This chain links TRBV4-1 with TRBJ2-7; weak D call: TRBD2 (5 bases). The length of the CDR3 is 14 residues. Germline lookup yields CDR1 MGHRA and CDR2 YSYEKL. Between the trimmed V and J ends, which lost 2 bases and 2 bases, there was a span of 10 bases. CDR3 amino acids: CASSQPGKTYEQYF. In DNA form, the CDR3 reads TGCGCCAGCAGCCAACCGGGAAAGACCTACGAGCAGTACTTC.

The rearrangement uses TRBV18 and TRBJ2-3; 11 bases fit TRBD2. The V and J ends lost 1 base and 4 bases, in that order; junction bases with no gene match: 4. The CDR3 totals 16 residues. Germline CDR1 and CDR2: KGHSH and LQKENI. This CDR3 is CASSPQLAGAADTQYF. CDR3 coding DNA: TGTGCCAGCTCACCACAACTAGCGGGAGCGGCAGATACGCAGTATTTT.

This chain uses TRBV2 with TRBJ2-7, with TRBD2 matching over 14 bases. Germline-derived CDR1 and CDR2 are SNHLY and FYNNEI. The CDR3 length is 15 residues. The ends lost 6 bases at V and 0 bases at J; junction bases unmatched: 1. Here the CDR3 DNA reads TGTGCCAGCAGCGGGACTAGCGGGAGCTCCTACGAGCAGTACTTC. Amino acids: CASSGTSGSSYEQYF. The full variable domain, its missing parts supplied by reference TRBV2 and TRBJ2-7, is EPEVTQTPSHQVTQMGQEVILRCVPISNHLYFYWYRQILGQKVEFLVSFYNNEISEKSEIFDDQFSVERPDGSNFTLKIRSTKLEDSAMYFCASSGTSGSSYEQYFGPGTRLTVT.

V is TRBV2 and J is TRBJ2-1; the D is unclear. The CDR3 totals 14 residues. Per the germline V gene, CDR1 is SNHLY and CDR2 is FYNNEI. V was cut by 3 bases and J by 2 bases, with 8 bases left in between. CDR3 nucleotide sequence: TGTGCCAGCAGTGAGAATGGACCCTACAATGAGCAGTTCTTC. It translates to CASSENGPYNEQFF.

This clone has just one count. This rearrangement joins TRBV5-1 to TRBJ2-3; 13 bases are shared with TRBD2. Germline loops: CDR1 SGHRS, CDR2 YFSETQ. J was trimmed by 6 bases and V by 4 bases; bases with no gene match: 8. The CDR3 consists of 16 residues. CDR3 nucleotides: TGCGCCAGCAGCCGCGGGACTAGCGGGGCCGGGGATACGCAGTATTTT. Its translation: CASSRGTSGAGDTQYF.

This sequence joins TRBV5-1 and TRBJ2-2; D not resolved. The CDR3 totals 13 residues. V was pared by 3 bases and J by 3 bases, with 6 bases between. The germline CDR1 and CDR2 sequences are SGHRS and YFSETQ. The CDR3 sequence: CASSYQDTGELFF. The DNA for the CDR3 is TGCGCCAGCAGCTATCAGGACACCGGGGAGCTGTTTTTT.

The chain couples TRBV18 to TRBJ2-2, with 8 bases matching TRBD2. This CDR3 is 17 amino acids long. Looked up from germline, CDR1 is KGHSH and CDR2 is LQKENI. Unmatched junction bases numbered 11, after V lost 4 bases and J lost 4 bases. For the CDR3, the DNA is TGTGCCAGCTCACGTGGCGGGGGGATCTTCGTCACCGGGGAGCTGTTTTTT. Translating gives CASSRGGGIFVTGELFF.

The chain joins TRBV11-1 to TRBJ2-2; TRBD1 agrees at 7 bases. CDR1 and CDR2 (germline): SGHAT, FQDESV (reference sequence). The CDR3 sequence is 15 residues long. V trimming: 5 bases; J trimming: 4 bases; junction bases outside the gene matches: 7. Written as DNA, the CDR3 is TGTGCCAGCAGCCCGCCGGGACAGTCCACCGGGGAGCTGTTTTTT. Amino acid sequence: CASSPPGQSTGELFF.

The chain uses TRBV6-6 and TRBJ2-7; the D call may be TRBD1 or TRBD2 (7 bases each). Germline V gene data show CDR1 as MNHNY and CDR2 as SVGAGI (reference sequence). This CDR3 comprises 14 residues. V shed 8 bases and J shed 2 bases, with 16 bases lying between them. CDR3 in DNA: TGTGCCAGCCGTTGGGAGGGGGCAACCTACGAGCAGTACTTC. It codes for CASRWEGATYEQYF.

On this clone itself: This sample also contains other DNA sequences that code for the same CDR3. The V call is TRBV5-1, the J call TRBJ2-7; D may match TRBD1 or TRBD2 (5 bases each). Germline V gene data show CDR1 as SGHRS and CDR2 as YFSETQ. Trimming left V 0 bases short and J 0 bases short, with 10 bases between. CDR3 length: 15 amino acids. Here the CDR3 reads CASSLGGTASYEQYF. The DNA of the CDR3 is TGCGCCAGCAGCTTGGGGGGGACCGCCTCCTACGAGCAGTACTTC.

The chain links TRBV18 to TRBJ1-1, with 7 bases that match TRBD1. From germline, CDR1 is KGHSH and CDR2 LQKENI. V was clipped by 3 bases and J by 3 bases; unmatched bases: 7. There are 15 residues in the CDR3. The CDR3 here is CASSPFDRADTEAFF. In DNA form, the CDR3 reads TGTGCCAGCTCACCGTTCGACAGGGCGGACACTGAAGCTTTCTTT.

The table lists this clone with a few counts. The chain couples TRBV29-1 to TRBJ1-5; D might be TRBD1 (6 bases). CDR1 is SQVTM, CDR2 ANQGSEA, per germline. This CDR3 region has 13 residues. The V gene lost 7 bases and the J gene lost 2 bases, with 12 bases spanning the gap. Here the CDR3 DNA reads TGCAGCGCCATCGGGGGGCGCAATCAGCCCCAGCATTTT. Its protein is CSAIGGRNQPQHF.

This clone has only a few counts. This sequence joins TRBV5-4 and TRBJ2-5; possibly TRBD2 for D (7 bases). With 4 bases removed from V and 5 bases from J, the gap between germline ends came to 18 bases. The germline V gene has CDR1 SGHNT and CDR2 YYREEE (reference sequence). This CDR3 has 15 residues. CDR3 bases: TGTGCCAGCAGCAGCGGCCCACAGGGAGGGGAGACCCAGTACTTC. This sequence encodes CASSSGPQGGETQYF.

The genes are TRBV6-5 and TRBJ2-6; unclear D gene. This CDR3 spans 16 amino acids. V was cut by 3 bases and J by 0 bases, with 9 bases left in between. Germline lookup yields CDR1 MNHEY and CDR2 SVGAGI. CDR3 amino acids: CASSYGGGSGANVLTF. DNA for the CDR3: TGTGCCAGCAGTTATGGTGGCGGCTCTGGGGCCAACGTCCTGACTTTC.

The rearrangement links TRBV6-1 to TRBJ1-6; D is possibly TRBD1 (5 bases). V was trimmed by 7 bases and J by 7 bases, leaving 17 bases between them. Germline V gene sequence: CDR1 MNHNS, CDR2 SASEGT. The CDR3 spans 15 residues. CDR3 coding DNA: TGTGCCAGCACCCCCAGGAGGGGAGGGAATTCACCCCTCCACTTT. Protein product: CASTPRRGGNSPLHF.

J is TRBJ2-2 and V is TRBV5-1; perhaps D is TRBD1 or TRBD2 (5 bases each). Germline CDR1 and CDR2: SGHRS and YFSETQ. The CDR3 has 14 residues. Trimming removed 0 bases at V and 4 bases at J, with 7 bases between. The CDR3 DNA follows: TGCGCCAGCAGCTTGGAGGGGAGCACCGGGGAGCTGTTTTTT. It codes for CASSLEGSTGELFF.